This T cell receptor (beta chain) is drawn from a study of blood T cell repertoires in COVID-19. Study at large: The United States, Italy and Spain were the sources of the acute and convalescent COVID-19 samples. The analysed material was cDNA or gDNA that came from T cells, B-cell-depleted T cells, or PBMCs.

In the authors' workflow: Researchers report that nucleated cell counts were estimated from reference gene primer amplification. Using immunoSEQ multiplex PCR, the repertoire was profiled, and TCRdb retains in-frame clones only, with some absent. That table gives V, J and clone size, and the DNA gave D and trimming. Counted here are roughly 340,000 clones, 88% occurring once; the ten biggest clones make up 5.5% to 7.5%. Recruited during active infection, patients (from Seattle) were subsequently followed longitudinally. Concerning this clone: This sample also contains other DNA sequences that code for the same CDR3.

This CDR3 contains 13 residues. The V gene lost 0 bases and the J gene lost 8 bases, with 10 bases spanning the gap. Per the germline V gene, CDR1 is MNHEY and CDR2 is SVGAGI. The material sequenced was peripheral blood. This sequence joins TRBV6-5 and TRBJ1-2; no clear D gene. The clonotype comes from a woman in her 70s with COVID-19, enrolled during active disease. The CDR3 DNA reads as TGTGCCAGCAGTTACTCGGGGAGGGAGGGCTACACCTTC. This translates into CASSYSGREGYTF.